The sequence of this TCR beta chain was determined in a study of blood T cell repertoires in COVID-19. The CDR3 runs to 15 residues. The J segment lost 8 bases and the V segment lost 4 bases, leaving 10 bases of the junction unmatched. The germline V gene encodes CDR1 LGHDT and CDR2 YNNKEL (reference sequence). Produced via immunoSEQ multiplex PCR; TCRdb's table is partial and in-frame only. The sample lists approximately 300,000 clones, 90% occurring once. The sample taken for sequencing was peripheral blood. The source is a woman in her thirties with COVID-19, enrolled during active disease. The V gene is TRBV3-1 (or the pseudogene TRBV3-2), the J gene TRBJ2-2, with 7 bases that match TRBD2. CDR3 in amino acids: CASSPKGLGSGELFF. As DNA, the CDR3 is TGTGCCAGCAGCCCAAAAGGACTAGGGTCTGGGGAGCTGTTTTTT.